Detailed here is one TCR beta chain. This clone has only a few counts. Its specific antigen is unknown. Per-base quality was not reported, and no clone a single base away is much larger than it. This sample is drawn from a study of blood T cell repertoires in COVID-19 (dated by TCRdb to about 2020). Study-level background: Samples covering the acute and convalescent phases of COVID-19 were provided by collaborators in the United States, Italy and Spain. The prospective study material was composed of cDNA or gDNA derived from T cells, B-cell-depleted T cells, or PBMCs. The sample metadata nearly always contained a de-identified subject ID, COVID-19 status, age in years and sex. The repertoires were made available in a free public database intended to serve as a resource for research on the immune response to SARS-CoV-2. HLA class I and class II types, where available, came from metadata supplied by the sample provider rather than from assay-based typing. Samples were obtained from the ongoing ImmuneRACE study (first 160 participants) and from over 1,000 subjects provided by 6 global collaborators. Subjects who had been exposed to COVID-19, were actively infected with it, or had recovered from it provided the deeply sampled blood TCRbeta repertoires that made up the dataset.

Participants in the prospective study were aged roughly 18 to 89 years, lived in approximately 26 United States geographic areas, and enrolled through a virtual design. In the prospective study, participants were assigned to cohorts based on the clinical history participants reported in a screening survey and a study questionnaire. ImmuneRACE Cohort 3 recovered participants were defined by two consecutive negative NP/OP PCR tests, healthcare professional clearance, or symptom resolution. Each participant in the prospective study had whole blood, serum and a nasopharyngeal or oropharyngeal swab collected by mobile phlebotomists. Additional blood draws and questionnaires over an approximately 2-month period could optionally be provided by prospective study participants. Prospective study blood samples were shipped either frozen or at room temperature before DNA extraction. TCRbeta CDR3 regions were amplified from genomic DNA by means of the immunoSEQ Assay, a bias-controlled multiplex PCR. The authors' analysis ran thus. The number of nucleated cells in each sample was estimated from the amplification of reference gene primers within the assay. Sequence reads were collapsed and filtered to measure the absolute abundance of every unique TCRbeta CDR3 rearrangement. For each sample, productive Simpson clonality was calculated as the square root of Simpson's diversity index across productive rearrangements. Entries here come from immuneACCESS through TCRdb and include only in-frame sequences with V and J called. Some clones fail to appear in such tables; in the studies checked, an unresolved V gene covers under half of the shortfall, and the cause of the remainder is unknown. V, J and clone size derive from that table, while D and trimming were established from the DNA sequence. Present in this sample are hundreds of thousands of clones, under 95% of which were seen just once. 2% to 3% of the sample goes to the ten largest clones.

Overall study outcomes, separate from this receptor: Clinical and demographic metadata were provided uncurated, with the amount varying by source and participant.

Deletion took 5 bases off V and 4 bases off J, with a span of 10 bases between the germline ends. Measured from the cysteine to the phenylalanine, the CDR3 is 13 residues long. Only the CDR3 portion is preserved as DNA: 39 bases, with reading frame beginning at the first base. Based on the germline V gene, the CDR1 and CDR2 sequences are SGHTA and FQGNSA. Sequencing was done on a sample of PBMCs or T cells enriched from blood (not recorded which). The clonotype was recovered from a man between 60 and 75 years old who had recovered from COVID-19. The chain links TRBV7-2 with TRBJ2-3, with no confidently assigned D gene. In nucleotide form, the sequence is TGTGCCAGCAGCAAGAGTGGGCCAGATACGCAGTATTTT. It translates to CASSKSGPDTQYF.